The 10 T cell receptor beta chains below were found in one sample sequenced in a study of T-cell memory formation after mild COVID-19. TCRdb called the 5' RACE reads again in MiXCR, with one record for every CDR3 protein. The table has around 440,000 distinct CDR3 sequences, around a sixth seen once. The sequenced sample was PBMCs or a T cell subset sorted from them (not recorded which). These receptor sequences come from an adult woman who had mild COVID-19 (a few samples of this study predate the infection). Cell type and time point are not known.

The chain links TRBV3-1 to TRBJ2-7; perhaps TRBD1 as D (6 bases). Germline V gene lookup returns CDR1 LGHDT and CDR2 YNNKEL (reference sequence). Trimming pared 4 bases from V and 6 bases from J, leaving 16 bases between. The CDR3 spans 14 residues. CDR3 in amino acids: CASSRRGQAAEQYF. The CDR3 bases are TGTGCCAGCAGCCGCAGGGGCCAGGCGGCCGAGCAGTACTTC.

The genes are TRBV12-3 or TRBV12-4 and TRBJ2-5, with 9 bases identical to TRBD1. The CDR3 totals 14 residues. V was clipped by 7 bases and J by 5 bases; unmatched bases: 8. The CDR3 loop is CASTLGTGRETQYF. CDR3 nucleotide sequence: TGTGCCAGCACACTCGGGACAGGGAGGGAGACCCAGTACTTC.

This clonotype was seen more than once but under ten times. The rearrangement joins TRBV5-1 to TRBJ1-1; perhaps TRBD1 as D (5 bases). The CDR3 consists of 15 residues. CDR1 and CDR2 (germline): SGHRS, YFSETQ. V dropped 0 bases and J dropped 3 bases, with 12 bases sitting between them. The CDR3 nucleotides read TGCGCCAGCAGCTTGGCCCCCAGGGAGGACACTGAAGCTTTCTTT. Amino acid sequence: CASSLAPREDTEAFF.

The V and J genes are TRBV7-8 and TRBJ1-5, with D tentatively TRBD1 (5 bases). This CDR3 is built from 14 residues. Between the trimmed V and J ends, which lost 5 bases and 7 bases, there was a span of 15 bases. Germline V gives CDR1 SGHVS, CDR2 FQNEAQ. CDR3 DNA: TGTGCCAGCAGCCCGGGGCGTCATGGACAGCCCCAGCATTTT. This gives the protein CASSPGRHGQPQHF. Drawing the rest from reference TRBV7-8 and TRBJ1-5, the complete variable domain is GAGVSQSPRYKVAKRGQDVALRCDPISGHVSLFWYQQALGQGPEFLTYFQNEAQLDKSGLPSDRFFAERPEGSVSTLKIQRTQQEDSAVYLCASSPGRHGQPQHFGDGTRLSIL.

This clonotype was detected ten times or more. V and J are TRBV2 and TRBJ2-1; either TRBD1 or TRBD2 may fit D (5 bases each). Looked up from germline, CDR1 is SNHLY and CDR2 is FYNNEI. The V end lost 6 bases, the J end lost 3 bases, and 9 bases lay between the germline ends. The CDR3 covers 13 residues. The CDR3 coding sequence is TGTGCCAGCAGGGACACTAGCTACAATGAGCAGTTCTTC. This encodes CASRDTSYNEQFF. The complete variable domain, with remaining parts taken from reference TRBV2 and TRBJ2-1, reads EPEVTQTPSHQVTQMGQEVILRCVPISNHLYFYWYRQILGQKVEFLVSFYNNEISEKSEIFDDQFSVERPDGSNFTLKIRSTKLEDSAMYFCASRDTSYNEQFFGPGTRLTVL.

This clonotype was detected ten times or more. J is TRBJ2-1 and V is TRBV4-1; TRBD2 aligns across 10 bases. The CDR3 totals 17 residues. CDR1 and CDR2 (germline): MGHRA, YSYEKL. V was pared by 0 bases and J by 7 bases, with 9 bases of the junction left unmatched. CDR3 sequence (DNA): TGCGCCAGCAGCCAAGATCCCCGGACTAGCGGCTTAAATGAGCAGTTCTTC. It yields the protein CASSQDPRTSGLNEQFF.

The chain carries TRBV24-1 and TRBJ1-2; D possibly corresponds to TRBD1 (5 bases). Trimming left V 5 bases short and J 5 bases short, with 23 bases between. Germline CDR1 reads KGHDR; CDR2 reads SFDVKD. There are 17 residues in the CDR3. CDR3 coding DNA: TGTGCCACCAGTGGATCGGGGGACCTTTACCTAAATTATGGCTACACCTTC. Its translation is CATSGSGDLYLNYGYTF.

There are a few counts of this clonotype. The rearrangement joins TRBV4-3 to TRBJ1-1; no definite D call. The V and J ends lost 0 bases and 1 base respectively, with 9 bases between them. The germline CDR1 and CDR2 sequences are LGHNA and YSLEER. This CDR3 comprises 15 residues. The CDR3 reads CASSQDVSGNTEAFF. For the CDR3, the DNA is TGCGCCAGCAGCCAAGATGTATCGGGGAACACTGAAGCTTTCTTT.

The rearrangement joins TRBV20-1 to TRBJ2-3; the match to TRBD2 covers 11 bases. The germline V gene encodes CDR1 DFQATT and CDR2 SNEGSKA (reference sequence). J was trimmed by 4 bases and V by 5 bases; bases with no gene match: 5. The CDR3 extends over 14 amino acids. The CDR3: CSAFGLAGADTQYF. The DNA of the CDR3 is TGCAGTGCTTTCGGACTAGCGGGCGCAGATACGCAGTATTTT.

This clonotype occurred a few times. V is TRBV6-6 and J is TRBJ2-5; 11 positions match TRBD2. V lost 5 bases to trimming and J lost 5 bases; unmatched junction nucleotides: 10. The CDR3 is 16 amino acids. CDR1 and CDR2 (germline): MNHNY, SVGAGI (reference sequence). The CDR3 sequence is CASSPRTSGLGETQYF. Written as DNA, the CDR3 is TGTGCCAGCAGTCCCAGGACTAGCGGGCTAGGGGAGACCCAGTACTTC.